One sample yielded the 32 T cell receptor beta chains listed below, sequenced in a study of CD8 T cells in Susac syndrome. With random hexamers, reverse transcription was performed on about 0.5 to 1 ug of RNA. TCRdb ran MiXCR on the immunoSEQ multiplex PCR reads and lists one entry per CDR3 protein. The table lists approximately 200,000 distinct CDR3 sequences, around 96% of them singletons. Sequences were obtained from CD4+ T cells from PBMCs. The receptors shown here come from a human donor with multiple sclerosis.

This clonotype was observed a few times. The CDR3 loop is CSAISTTSQYNEQFF. The CDR3 DNA reads TGCAGTGCTATATCGACGACTAGCCAATACAATGAGCAGTTCTTC. This chain uses TRBV20-1 with TRBJ2-1, with TRBD2 matching over 7 bases. This CDR3 spans 15 amino acids. V lost 4 bases, J lost 4 bases, and 10 bases stayed unmatched. Germline V gene lookup returns CDR1 DFQATT and CDR2 SNEGSKA (reference sequence).

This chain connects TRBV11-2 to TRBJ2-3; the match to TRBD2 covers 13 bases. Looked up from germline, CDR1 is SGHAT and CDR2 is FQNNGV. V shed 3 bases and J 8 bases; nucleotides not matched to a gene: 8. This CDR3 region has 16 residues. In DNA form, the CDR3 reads TGTGCCAGCAGCTTCGCTACTAGCGGGAGGGCCGGTACGCAGTATTTT. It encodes CASSFATSGRAGTQYF.

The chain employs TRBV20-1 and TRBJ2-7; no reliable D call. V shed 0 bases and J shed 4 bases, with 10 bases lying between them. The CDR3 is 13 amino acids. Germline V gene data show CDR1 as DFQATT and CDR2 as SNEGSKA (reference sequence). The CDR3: CSARDYPLYEQYF. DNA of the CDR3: TGCAGTGCTAGAGATTATCCCCTTTACGAGCAGTACTTC.

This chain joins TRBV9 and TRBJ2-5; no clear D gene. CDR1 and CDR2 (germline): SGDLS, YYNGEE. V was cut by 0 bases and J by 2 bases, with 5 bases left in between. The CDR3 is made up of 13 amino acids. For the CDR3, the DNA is TGTGCCAGCAGCGTAGCCCCTCAAGAGACCCAGTACTTC. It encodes CASSVAPQETQYF.

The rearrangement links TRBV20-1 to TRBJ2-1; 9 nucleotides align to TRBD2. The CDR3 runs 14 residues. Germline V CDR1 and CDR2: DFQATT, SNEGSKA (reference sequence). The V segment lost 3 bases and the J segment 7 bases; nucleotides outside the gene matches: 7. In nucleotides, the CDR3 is TGCAGTGCTAGGCCTAGCGGGAAGGGTAATGAGCAGTTCTTC. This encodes CSARPSGKGNEQFF.

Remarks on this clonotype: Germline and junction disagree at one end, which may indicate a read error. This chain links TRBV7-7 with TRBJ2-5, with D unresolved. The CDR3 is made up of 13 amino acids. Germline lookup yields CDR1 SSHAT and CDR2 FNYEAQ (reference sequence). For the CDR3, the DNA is TGTGCTAGCAGCCAGAGGTTGGCAGAGACCCAGTACTTC. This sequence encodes CASSQRLAETQYF.

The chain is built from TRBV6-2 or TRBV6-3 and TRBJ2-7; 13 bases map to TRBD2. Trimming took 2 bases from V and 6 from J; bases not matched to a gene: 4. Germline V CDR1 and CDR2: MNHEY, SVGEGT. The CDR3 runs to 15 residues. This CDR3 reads CASSYLGLAGSEQYF. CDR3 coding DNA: TGTGCCAGCAGTTACCTGGGACTAGCGGGAAGCGAGCAGTACTTC.

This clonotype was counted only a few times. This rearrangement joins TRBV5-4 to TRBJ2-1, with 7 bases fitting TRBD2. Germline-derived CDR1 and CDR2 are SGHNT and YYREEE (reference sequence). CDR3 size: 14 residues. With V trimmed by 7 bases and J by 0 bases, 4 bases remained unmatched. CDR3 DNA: TGTGCCAGCTCGCGGGGGAGCTCCTACAATGAGCAGTTCTTC. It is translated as CASSRGSSYNEQFF.

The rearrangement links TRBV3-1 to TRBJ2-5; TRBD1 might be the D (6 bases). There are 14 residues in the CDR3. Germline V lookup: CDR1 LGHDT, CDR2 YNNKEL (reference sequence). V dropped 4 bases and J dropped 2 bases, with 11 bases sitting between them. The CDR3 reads CASSPERGQETQYF. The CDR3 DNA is TGTGCCAGCAGCCCGGAGAGGGGGCAAGAGACCCAGTACTTC.

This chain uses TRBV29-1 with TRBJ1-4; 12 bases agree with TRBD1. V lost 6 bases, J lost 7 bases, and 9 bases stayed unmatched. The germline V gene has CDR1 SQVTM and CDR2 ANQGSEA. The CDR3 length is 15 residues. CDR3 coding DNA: TGCAGCGTCCGGGACAGGGGGCGCATAGGTGAAAAACTGTTTTTT. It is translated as CSVRDRGRIGEKLFF.

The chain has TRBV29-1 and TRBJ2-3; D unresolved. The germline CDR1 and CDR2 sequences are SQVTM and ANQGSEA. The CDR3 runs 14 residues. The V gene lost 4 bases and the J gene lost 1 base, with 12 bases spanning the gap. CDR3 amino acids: CSVAQGIGTDTQYF. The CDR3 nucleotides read TGCAGCGTTGCGCAAGGGATCGGCACAGATACGCAGTATTTT.

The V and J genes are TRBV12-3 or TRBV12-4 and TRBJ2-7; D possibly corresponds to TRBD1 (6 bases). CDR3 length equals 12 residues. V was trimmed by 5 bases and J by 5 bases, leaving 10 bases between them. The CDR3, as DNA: TGTGCCAGCAGTCCCAGGGGTAACGAGCAGTACTTC. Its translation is CASSPRGNEQYF.

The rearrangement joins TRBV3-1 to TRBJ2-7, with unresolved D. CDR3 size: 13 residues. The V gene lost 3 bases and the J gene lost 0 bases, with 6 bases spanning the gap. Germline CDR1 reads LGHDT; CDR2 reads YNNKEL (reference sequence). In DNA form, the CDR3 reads TGTGCCAGCAGCCAGTCGGGCTCCTACGAGCAGTACTTC. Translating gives CASSQSGSYEQYF.

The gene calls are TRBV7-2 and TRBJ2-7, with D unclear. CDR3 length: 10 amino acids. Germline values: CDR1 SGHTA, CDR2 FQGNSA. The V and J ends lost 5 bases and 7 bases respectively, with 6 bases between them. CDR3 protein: CASSIREQYF. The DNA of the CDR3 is TGTGCCAGCAGCATCCGGGAGCAGTACTTC.

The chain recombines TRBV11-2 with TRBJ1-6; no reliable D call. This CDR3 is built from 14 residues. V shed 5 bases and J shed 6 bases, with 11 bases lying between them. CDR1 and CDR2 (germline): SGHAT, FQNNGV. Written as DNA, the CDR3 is TGTGCCAGCAGCCCGAGGCATCCTAATTCACCCCTCCACTTT. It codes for CASSPRHPNSPLHF.

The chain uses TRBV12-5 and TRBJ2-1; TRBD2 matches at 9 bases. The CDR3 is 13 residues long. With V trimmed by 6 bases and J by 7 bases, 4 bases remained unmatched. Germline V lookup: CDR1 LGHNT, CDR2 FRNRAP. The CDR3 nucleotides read TGTGCTAGTGGCGGACTAGCGCTGAATGAGCAGTTCTTC. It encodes CASGGLALNEQFF.

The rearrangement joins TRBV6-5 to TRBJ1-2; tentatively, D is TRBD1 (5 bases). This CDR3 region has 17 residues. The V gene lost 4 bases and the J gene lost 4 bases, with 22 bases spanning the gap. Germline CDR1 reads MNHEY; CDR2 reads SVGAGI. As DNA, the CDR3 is TGTGCCAGCAGTTCAAGCTCCAAGACAGAATCTGGCTATGGCTACACCTTC. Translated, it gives CASSSSSKTESGYGYTF.

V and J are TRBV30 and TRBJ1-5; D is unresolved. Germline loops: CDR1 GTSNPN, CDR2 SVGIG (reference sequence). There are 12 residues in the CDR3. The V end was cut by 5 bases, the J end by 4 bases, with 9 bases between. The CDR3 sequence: CAWAGSNQPQHF. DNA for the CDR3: TGTGCCTGGGCGGGCAGTAATCAGCCCCAGCATTTT. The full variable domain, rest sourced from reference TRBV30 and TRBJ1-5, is SQTIHQWPATLVQPVGSPLSLECTVEGTSNPNLYWYRQAAGRGLQLLFYSVGIGQISSEVPQNLSASRPQDRQFILSSKKLLLSDSGFYLCAWAGSNQPQHFGDGTRLSIL.

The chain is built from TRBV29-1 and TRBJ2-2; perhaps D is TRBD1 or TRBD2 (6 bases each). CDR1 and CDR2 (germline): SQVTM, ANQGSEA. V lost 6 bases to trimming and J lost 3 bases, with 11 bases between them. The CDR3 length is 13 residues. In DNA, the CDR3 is TGCAGCGTAAGAGGGGGGCACACCGGGGAGCTGTTTTTT. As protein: CSVRGGHTGELFF.

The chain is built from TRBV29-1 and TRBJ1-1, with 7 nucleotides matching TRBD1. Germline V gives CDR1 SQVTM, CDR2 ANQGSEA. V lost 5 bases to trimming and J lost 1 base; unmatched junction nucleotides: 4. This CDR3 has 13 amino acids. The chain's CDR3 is CSVTTGWNTEAFF. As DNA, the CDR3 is TGCAGCGTTACGACAGGGTGGAACACTGAAGCTTTCTTT. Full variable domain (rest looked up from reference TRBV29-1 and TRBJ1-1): SAVISQKPSRDICQRGTSLTIQCQVDSQVTMMFWYRQQPGQSLTLIATANQGSEATYESGFVIDKFPISRPNLTFSTLTVSNMSPEDSSIYLCSVTTGWNTEAFFGQGTRLTVV.

The CDR3, as DNA: TGCAGTGCTAGGTCCCCTGGGGGCAATGAGCAGTTCTTC. Translation gives CSARSPGGNEQFF. The V and J genes are TRBV20-1 and TRBJ2-1; D possibly matches TRBD1 or TRBD2 (5 bases each). Germline CDR1 reads DFQATT; CDR2 reads SNEGSKA (reference sequence). The CDR3 runs to 13 residues. The V end lost 3 bases, the J end lost 6 bases, and 12 bases lay between the germline ends.

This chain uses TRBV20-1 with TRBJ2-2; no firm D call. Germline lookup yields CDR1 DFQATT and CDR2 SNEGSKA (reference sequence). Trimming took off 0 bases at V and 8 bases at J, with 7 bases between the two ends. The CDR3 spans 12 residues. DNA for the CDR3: TGCAGTGCTAGAGATCTCCCAGGGGAGCTGTTTTTT. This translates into CSARDLPGELFF.

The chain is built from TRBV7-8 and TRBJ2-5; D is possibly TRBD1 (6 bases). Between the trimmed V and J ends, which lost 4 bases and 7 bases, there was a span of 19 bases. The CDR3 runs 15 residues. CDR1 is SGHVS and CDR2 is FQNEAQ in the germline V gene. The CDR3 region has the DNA TGTGCCAGCAGCTCAGACCTGACAGGCCCAGGGACCCAGTACTTC. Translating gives CASSSDLTGPGTQYF.

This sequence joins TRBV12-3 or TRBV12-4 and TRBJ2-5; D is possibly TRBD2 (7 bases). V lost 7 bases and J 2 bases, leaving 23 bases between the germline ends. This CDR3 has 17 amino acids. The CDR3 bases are TGTGCCAGCACCGGTTCATCCCCGGGGGGCCGACAAGAGACCCAGTACTTC. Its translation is CASTGSSPGGRQETQYF.

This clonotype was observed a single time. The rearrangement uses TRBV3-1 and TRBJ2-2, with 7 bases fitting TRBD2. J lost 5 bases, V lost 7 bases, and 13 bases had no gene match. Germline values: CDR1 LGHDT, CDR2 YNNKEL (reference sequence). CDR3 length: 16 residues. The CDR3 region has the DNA TGTGCCAGCACCACAACGGGCGGGAGAGGGACCGGGGAGCTGTTTTTT. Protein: CASTTTGGRGTGELFF.

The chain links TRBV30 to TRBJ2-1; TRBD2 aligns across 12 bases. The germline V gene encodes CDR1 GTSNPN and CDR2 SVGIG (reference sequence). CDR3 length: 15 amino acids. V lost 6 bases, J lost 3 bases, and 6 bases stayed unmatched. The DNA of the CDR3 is TGTGCCTGTAGGAAGACTAGCGGGGGCTACAATGAGCAGTTCTTC. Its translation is CACRKTSGGYNEQFF.

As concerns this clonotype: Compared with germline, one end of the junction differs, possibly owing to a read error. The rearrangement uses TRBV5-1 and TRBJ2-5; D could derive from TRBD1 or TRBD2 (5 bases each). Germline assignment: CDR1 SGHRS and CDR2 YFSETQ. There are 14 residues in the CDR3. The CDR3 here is CASSPGTVQETQYF. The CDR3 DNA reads TGTGCCAGCAGCCCCGGGACGGTTCAAGAGACCCAGTACTTC.

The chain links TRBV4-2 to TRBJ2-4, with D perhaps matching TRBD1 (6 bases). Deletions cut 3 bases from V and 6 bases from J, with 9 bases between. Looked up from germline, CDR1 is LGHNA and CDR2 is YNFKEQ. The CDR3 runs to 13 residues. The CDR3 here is CASSQMDRNIQYF. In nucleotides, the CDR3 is TGTGCCAGCAGCCAGATGGACAGAAACATTCAGTACTTC.

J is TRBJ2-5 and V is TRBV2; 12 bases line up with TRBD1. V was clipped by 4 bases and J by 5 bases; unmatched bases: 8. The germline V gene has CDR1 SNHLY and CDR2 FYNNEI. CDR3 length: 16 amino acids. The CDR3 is CASSGMGQGAGETQYF. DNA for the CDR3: TGTGCCAGCAGTGGAATGGGACAGGGGGCTGGGGAGACCCAGTACTTC.

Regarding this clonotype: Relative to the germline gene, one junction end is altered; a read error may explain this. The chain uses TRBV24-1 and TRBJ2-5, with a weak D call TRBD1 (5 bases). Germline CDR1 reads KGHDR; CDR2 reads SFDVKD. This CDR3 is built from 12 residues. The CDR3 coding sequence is TGTGCCGCCAGTGATGGGGCGCGGACCCAGTACTTC. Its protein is CAASDGARTQYF.

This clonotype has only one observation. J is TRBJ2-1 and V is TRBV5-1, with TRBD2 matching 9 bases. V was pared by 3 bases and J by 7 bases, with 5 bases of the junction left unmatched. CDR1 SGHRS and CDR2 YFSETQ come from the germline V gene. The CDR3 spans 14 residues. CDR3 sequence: CASSWGLAGNEQFF. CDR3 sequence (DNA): TGCGCCAGCAGCTGGGGGCTAGCGGGAAATGAGCAGTTCTTC. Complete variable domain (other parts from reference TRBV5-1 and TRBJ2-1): KAGVTQTPRYLIKTRGQQVTLSCSPISGHRSVSWYQQTPGQGLQFLFEYFSETQRNKGNFPGRFSGRQFSNSRSEMNVSTLELGDSALYLCASSWGLAGNEQFFGPGTRLTVL.

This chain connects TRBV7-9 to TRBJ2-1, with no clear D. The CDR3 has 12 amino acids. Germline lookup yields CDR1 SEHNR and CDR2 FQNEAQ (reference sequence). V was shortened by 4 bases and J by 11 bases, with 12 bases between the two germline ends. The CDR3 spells CASSSNGRKQFF. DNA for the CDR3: TGTGCCAGCAGCTCGAATGGACGCAAGCAGTTCTTC.